The clone carrying this T cell receptor beta chain showed up just once. At one end the junction does not follow the germline gene, possibly because of a read error. This record belongs to a study of response to subunit inactivated influenza vaccine. TCRdb passed the RT-PCR reads through MiXCR, listing each CDR3 protein once. The sample has 300,000 to 350,000 distinct CDR3 sequences; 20% to 25% are singletons. This CDR3 region has 18 residues. The sample here was PBMCs from blood, taken about 20 months after vaccination. This TCR derives from a man aged 50-75 years who received an inactivated influenza vaccine. The chain couples TRBV12-3 or TRBV12-4 to TRBJ2-3; 9 bases map to TRBD2. The CDR3 reads CTSSFPPRSGGPLGTQYF. DNA of the CDR3: TGTACCAGCAGTTTCCCCCCCCGCAGCGGGGGGCCCCTCGGTACGCAGTATTTT.